Below are 20 T cell receptor beta chains sequenced from a single sample in a study of OX40 agonist ivuxolimab in advanced cancers. Library preparation employed the immunoSEQ multiplex PCR assay. TCRdb retrieved this table from immuneACCESS and kept in-frame rearrangements only. Not all clones are present; in checked studies, unresolved V genes account for under half, and no reason is known for the remainder. Within this sample are around 35,000 clones, with around 80% of them counted one time only. The leading ten clones occupy 11% of the sample. Sequencing used CD4+ or CD8+ T cells sorted from blood, obtained in a trial of the OX40 agonist ivuxolimab. These receptors were obtained from an adult with an advanced solid tumor such as melanoma, head and neck, liver or kidney cancer.

The chain combines TRBV7-9 with TRBJ1-1; D may be TRBD1 (6 bases). Trimming shortened V by 5 bases and J by 8 bases, and 27 bases separated the two germline ends. The CDR3 is 17 amino acids. The germline V gene has CDR1 SEHNR and CDR2 FQNEAQ (reference sequence). The CDR3 spells CASSPAGAGWEYKEAFF. The CDR3 DNA sequence: TGTGCCAGCAGCCCAGCGGGGGCAGGGTGGGAGTATAAAGAAGCTTTCTTT.

The V call is TRBV19, the J call TRBJ2-6; possibly TRBD1 or TRBD2 for D (5 bases each). The V gene lost 4 bases and the J gene lost 9 bases, with 19 bases spanning the gap. Germline V CDR1 and CDR2: LNHDA, SQIVND (reference sequence). CDR3 size: 16 residues. The CDR3 DNA reads TGTGCCAGTAGTAGAAGCTTCTCAGGGACGGGCAACGTCCTGACTTTC. Its protein is CASSRSFSGTGNVLTF.

The chain combines TRBV2 with TRBJ2-7, with 12 nucleotides matching TRBD2. The CDR3 extends over 16 amino acids. The germline gives CDR1 SNHLY, CDR2 FYNNEI. The V segment lost 6 bases and the J segment 5 bases; nucleotides outside the gene matches: 11. This CDR3 reads CASRDLAGGLDDEQYF. The CDR3 nucleotides are TGTGCCAGCAGGGATCTAGCGGGGGGGCTAGATGACGAGCAGTACTTC.

The J gene is TRBJ1-1, the V gene TRBV18; D unresolved. There are 14 residues in the CDR3. Germline CDR1 is KGHSH and CDR2 is LQKENI. Trimming removed 3 bases from V and 3 bases from J, with 11 bases in between. Here the CDR3 reads CASSPVEWDTEAFF. In DNA form, the CDR3 reads TGTGCCAGCTCACCGGTTGAATGGGACACTGAAGCTTTCTTT.

J is TRBJ1-1 and V is TRBV11-2; a possible D gene is TRBD1 (5 bases). CDR3 length: 14 amino acids. With 5 bases removed from V and 1 base from J, the gap between germline ends came to 11 bases. Germline CDR1 SGHAT, CDR2 FQNNGV. The CDR3 protein is CASSLNTGNTEAFF. CDR3 bases: TGTGCCAGCAGCCTAAATACAGGGAACACTGAAGCTTTCTTT.

On this clone: One junction end does not reproduce the germline sequence, and a read error may be involved. The chain recombines TRBV7-9 with TRBJ2-3; 11 positions agree with TRBD2. The CDR3 has 14 residues. Germline V gene sequence: CDR1 SEHNR, CDR2 FQNEAQ (reference sequence). CDR3 in amino acids: CASSLAGGLGTQYF. DNA for the CDR3: TGTGCCAGCAGCCTAGCGGGGGGCCTCGGCACGCAGTATTTT.

J is TRBJ1-6 and V is TRBV12-5; D possibly corresponds to TRBD1 (6 bases). Germline V gene sequence: CDR1 LGHNT, CDR2 FRNRAP. Trimming stripped 6 bases from V and 5 bases from J, with 11 bases between. The CDR3 totals 14 residues. The CDR3 nucleotides are TGTGCTAGTGGCCGGGACACAAATAATTCACCCCTCCACTTT. Encoded protein: CASGRDTNNSPLHF. Looking up the rest from reference TRBV12-5 and TRBJ1-6 gives the full variable domain: DARVTQTPRHKVTEMGQEVTMRCQPILGHNTVFWYRQTMMQGLELLAYFRNRAPLDDSGMPKDRFSAEMPDATLATLKIQPSEPRDSAVYFCASGRDTNNSPLHFGNGTRLTVT.

This clone came up once. Written as DNA, the CDR3 is TGTGCCAGTAGTATCCAGAGTAACTATGGCTACACCTTC. Translating it yields CASSIQSNYGYTF. The chain has TRBV19 and TRBJ1-2, with D unclear. Germline CDR1 LNHDA, CDR2 SQIVND (reference sequence). The ends were cut back, 3 bases at V and 1 base at J, with 6 bases in the middle. The CDR3 covers 13 residues.

The chain joins TRBV6-1 to TRBJ1-2, with D possibly matching TRBD1 (5 bases). Germline V gene data show CDR1 as MNHNS and CDR2 as SASEGT. The CDR3 sequence is 14 residues long. With 9 bases removed from V and 4 bases from J, the gap between germline ends came to 18 bases. The CDR3 region is CASSPGLGSYGYTF. The CDR3 DNA reads as TGTGCCAGTTCCCCGGGGCTTGGGAGCTATGGCTACACCTTC.

This chain joins TRBV13 and TRBJ1-3, with 10 positions matching TRBD1. The CDR3 consists of 17 residues. The germline CDR1 and CDR2 sequences are PRHDT and FYEKMQ (reference sequence). The V and J ends lost 5 bases and 4 bases, in that order; junction bases with no gene match: 11. The CDR3 nucleotides are TGTGCCAGCAGCCCGCCGGGGACAGGGGTGGAAGGAAACACCATATATTTT. Protein sequence: CASSPPGTGVEGNTIYF.

This clone turned up a few times. The V and J genes are TRBV21-1 and TRBJ2-1. TRBV21-1 is designated a pseudogene. The CDR3 spans 16 residues. Here the CDR3 reads CASSTRTPLPHNEQFF. Here the CDR3 DNA reads TGTGCCAGCAGCACTCGGACCCCCCTTCCCCACAATGAGCAGTTCTTC.

The chain recombines TRBV5-1 with TRBJ1-3; D is undetermined. Looked up from germline, CDR1 is SGHRS and CDR2 is YFSETQ. The germline V and J ends were trimmed by 5 bases and 4 bases, with 13 bases remaining between them. CDR3 length equals 14 residues. The DNA for the CDR3 is TGCGCCAGCAGTCCGGGAATGTACGGAAACACCATATATTTT. Protein product: CASSPGMYGNTIYF.

This clone was recorded only once. The chain is built from TRBV5-1 and TRBJ2-7; unclear D gene. V shed 2 bases and J shed 5 bases, with 11 bases lying between them. Germline assignment: CDR1 SGHRS and CDR2 YFSETQ. CDR3 length: 13 amino acids. The CDR3 coding sequence is TGCGCCAGCAGCTTAGCAGGTTTCCACGAGCAGTACTTC. This translates into CASSLAGFHEQYF.

The rearrangement joins TRBV6-5 to TRBJ2-7; D unclear. V was clipped by 5 bases and J by 3 bases, with 11 bases between them. This CDR3 is built from 13 residues. The germline V gene encodes CDR1 MNHEY and CDR2 SVGAGI. The CDR3 protein is CASSESIGYEQYF. The CDR3 nucleotides are TGTGCCAGCAGTGAAAGTATCGGCTACGAGCAGTACTTC.

CDR3 loop: CASSLRAGGGYNEQFF. The CDR3, as DNA: TGTGCCAGCAGCTTAAGGGCGGGCGGGGGGTACAATGAGCAGTTCTTC. The J gene is TRBJ2-1, the V gene TRBV7-2; 8 bases are shared with TRBD2. This CDR3 spans 16 amino acids. Trimming removed 2 bases from V and 4 bases from J; junction bases left unmatched: 7. Germline V gene lookup returns CDR1 SGHTA and CDR2 FQGNSA.

The V call is TRBV30, the J call TRBJ1-3, with 9 positions matching TRBD1. Germline V lookup: CDR1 GTSNPN, CDR2 SVGIG (reference sequence). The trim removed 5 bases at V and 4 bases at J, leaving 3 bases unmatched. This CDR3 is built from 13 residues. The chain's CDR3 is CAWGTGIGNTIYF. The DNA of the CDR3 is TGTGCCTGGGGGACAGGGATCGGAAACACCATATATTTT.

The chain is built from TRBV19 and TRBJ1-5; D is uncertain. Germline-derived CDR1 and CDR2 are LNHDA and SQIVND (reference sequence). The CDR3 is 15 amino acids. V was pared by 0 bases and J by 8 bases, with 14 bases between. The CDR3 region has the DNA TGTGCCAGTAGTATAGATGTGGCGGGCGGGAAGCCCCAGCATTTT. Translating it yields CASSIDVAGGKPQHF.

This clone was observed a single time. The rearrangement uses TRBV11-1 and TRBJ1-2; D is unclear. Trimming removed 2 bases from V and 6 bases from J, with 16 bases in between. CDR1 and CDR2 from the germline V gene are SGHAT and FQDESV (reference sequence). The CDR3 covers 15 residues. For the CDR3, the DNA is TGTGCCAGCAGCTTAAAACTGGGGTCGAGGGATGGCTACACCTTC. This encodes CASSLKLGSRDGYTF.

The chain recombines TRBV7-9 with TRBJ2-5, with a weak D call TRBD1 (6 bases). The J call may be mistaken, given a closer DNA end match to TRBJ2-7. CDR3 length equals 15 residues. Germline V gene lookup returns CDR1 SEHNR and CDR2 FQNEAQ (reference sequence). The CDR3 spells CASSLEQGRSYEQYF. The CDR3 DNA reads TGTGCCAGCAGCTTAGAGCAGGGGCGATCCTACGAGCAGTACTTC.

CDR3 coding DNA: TGTGCCATCAGGGAGACGGGGATCTCCTACGAGCAGTACTTC. Its protein is CAIRETGISYEQYF. The J gene is TRBJ2-7, the V gene TRBV6-6, with D tentatively TRBD1 or TRBD2 (5 bases each). The CDR3 has 14 amino acids. Germline-derived CDR1 and CDR2 are MNHNY and SVGAGI (reference sequence). V lost 10 bases, J lost 0 bases, and 16 bases lay in between.